This TCR beta chain is from a study of CD8+ T cells in alopecia areata. The CDR3 length is 15 residues. Per the germline V gene, CDR1 is MNHEY and CDR2 is SVGAGI. A note on this clone: A junction end diverges from the germline sequence, so it may reflect a read error.

As the sequencing template, cDNA was produced by extracting RNA and reverse transcribing it. Here immunoSEQ multiplex PCR was the method, and the copy in TCRdb shows in-frame clones only, minus some. Among about 110,000 clones listed, 59% were seen once. This chain uses TRBV6-5 with TRBJ2-7; tentatively, D is TRBD1 (6 bases). The sample taken for sequencing was CD8+ T cells sorted from blood. The receptor comes from a human donor in good health. The CDR3 reads CASSDSRGLSYEQYF. DNA of the CDR3: TGTGCCAGCAGTGACTCCAGGGGTTTGTCGTACGAGCAGTACTTC.